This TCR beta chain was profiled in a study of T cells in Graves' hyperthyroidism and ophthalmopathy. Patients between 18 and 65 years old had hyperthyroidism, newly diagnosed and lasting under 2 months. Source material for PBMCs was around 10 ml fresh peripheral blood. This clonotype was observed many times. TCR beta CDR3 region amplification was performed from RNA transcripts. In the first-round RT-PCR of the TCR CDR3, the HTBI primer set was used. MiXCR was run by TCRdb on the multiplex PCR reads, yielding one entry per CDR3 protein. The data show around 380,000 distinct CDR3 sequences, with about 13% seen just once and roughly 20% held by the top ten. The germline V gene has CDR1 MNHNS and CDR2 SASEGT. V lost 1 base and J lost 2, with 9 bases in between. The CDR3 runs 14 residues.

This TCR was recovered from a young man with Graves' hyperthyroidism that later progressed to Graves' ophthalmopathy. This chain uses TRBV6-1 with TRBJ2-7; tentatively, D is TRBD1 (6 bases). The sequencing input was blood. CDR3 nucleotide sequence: TGTGCCAGCAGTGAAGGGAGGACAGCCTACGAGCAGTACTTC. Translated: CASSEGRTAYEQYF.